The 23 T cell receptor beta chains below come from one sample, sequenced in a study of T cell responses to AZD1222 COVID-19 vaccine. Libraries were prepared by immunoSEQ multiplex PCR; TCRdb keeps only in-frame clonotypes and omits some of them. The sample holds around 150,000 clones, about 95% seen once. Sequenced material: peripheral blood, taken on day 0 of AZD1222 vaccination. The source is an adult in good health.

The chain is built from TRBV18 and TRBJ1-4, with D hard to call. CDR3 size: 19 residues. Germline values: CDR1 KGHSH, CDR2 LQKENI. Trimming pared 2 bases from V and 3 bases from J, leaving 22 bases between. The CDR3 sequence is CASSPAPPAVGRSNEKLFF. CDR3 nucleotides: TGTGCCAGCTCACCAGCCCCCCCAGCGGTGGGCAGATCTAATGAAAAACTGTTTTTT.

This chain uses TRBV9 with TRBJ2-3; no reliable D call. Trimming pared 3 bases from V and 2 bases from J, leaving 13 bases between. The CDR3 is made up of 15 amino acids. From germline, CDR1 is SGDLS and CDR2 YYNGEE. The DNA of the CDR3 is TGTGCCAGCAGCGCCGGCCTAGGCCACACAGATACGCAGTATTTT. This encodes CASSAGLGHTDTQYF. Full variable domain (missing parts from reference TRBV9 and TRBJ2-3): DSGVTQTPKHLITATGQRVTLRCSPRSGDLSVYWYQQSLDQGLQFLIQYYNGEERAKGNILERFSAQQFPDLHSELNLSSLELGDSALYFCASSAGLGHTDTQYFGPGTRLTVL.

The CDR3 protein is CASSRGQGSYNEQFF. As DNA, the CDR3 is TGTGCCAGCAGCCGCGGACAGGGATCCTACAATGAGCAGTTCTTC. The chain has TRBV6-5 and TRBJ2-1; TRBD1 matches 8 bases. V dropped 6 bases and J dropped 1; count of bases not matched to a gene: 5. Germline V gene sequence: CDR1 MNHEY, CDR2 SVGAGI. This CDR3 spans 15 amino acids.

The genes are TRBV19 and TRBJ2-3; 13 nucleotides align to TRBD2. J lost 7 bases, V lost 0 bases, and 4 bases had no gene match. Germline V gene sequence: CDR1 LNHDA, CDR2 SQIVND (reference sequence). The CDR3 is made up of 16 amino acids. In DNA, the CDR3 is TGTGCCAGTAGTATAGAAACTAGCGGGAGGGGCCATACGCAGTATTTT. Translated, it gives CASSIETSGRGHTQYF.

The chain is built from TRBV5-1 and TRBJ1-6; D not resolved. Trimming took off 0 bases at V and 8 bases at J, with 6 bases between the two ends. The CDR3 totals 13 residues. Germline CDR1 SGHRS, CDR2 YFSETQ. CDR3 sequence reads: CASSLVADSPLHF. The CDR3 nucleotides read TGCGCCAGCAGCTTGGTGGCAGATTCACCCCTCCACTTT. The variable domain in full, completed from reference TRBV5-1 and TRBJ1-6, reads KAGVTQTPRYLIKTRGQQVTLSCSPISGHRSVSWYQQTPGQGLQFLFEYFSETQRNKGNFPGRFSGRQFSNSRSEMNVSTLELGDSALYLCASSLVADSPLHFGNGTRLTVT.

The CDR3 here is CASSFRGGGQPQHF. As DNA, the CDR3 is TGTGCCAGCAGTTTCCGAGGGGGAGGGCAGCCCCAGCATTTT. The chain employs TRBV28 and TRBJ1-5; possibly TRBD1 for D (6 bases). Germline-derived CDR1 and CDR2 are MDHEN and SYDVKM. V gave up 3 bases and J gave up 7 bases, with 13 bases separating them. This CDR3 is built from 14 residues.

The V call is TRBV4-1, the J call TRBJ1-4; TRBD1 matches at 7 bases. Germline CDR1 is MGHRA and CDR2 is YSYEKL. V lost 2 bases to trimming and J lost 7 bases; unmatched junction nucleotides: 10. CDR3 length: 16 residues. In DNA, the CDR3 is TGCGCCAGCAGCCAAAACGCGATACCAGGGGGTGAAAAACTGTTTTTT. This encodes CASSQNAIPGGEKLFF.

This sequence joins TRBV6-5 and TRBJ1-2; 8 bases map to TRBD1. With 4 bases clipped from V and 4 bases from J, the junction kept 5 bases outside the gene matches. Germline values: CDR1 MNHEY, CDR2 SVGAGI. The CDR3 runs to 14 residues. CDR3 sequence reads: CASSSGGWGYGYTF. CDR3 DNA sequence: TGTGCCAGCAGTTCAGGGGGCTGGGGCTATGGCTACACCTTC.

The chain has TRBV3-1 (or the pseudogene TRBV3-2) and TRBJ2-1; TRBD2 aligns across 11 bases. Unmatched junction bases numbered 3, after V lost 0 bases and J lost 8 bases. CDR3 length: 15 amino acids. Germline CDR1 reads LGHDT; CDR2 reads YNNKEL (reference sequence). This CDR3 is CASSQETSGADEQFF. Written as DNA, the CDR3 is TGTGCCAGCAGCCAAGAGACTAGCGGGGCGGATGAGCAGTTCTTC.

V usage is TRBV27 and J usage is TRBJ2-7; 9 nucleotides align to TRBD2. The CDR3 has 15 amino acids. Germline CDR1 reads MNHEY; CDR2 reads SMNVEV (reference sequence). J was trimmed by 2 bases and V by 3 bases; bases with no gene match: 5. The CDR3 DNA sequence: TGTGCCAGCAGTTTTTCGGCGGGAGGGACCTACGAGCAGTACGTC. This encodes CASSFSAGGTYEQYV.

The chain is built from TRBV4-3 and TRBJ1-5; D remains unclear. The V gene's germline CDR1 is LGHNA and CDR2 YSLEER. CDR3 length: 14 amino acids. V was pared by 0 bases and J by 5 bases, with 8 bases between. This chain's CDR3 is CASSQDPGDQPQHF. The CDR3 nucleotides read TGCGCCAGCAGCCAAGATCCTGGGGATCAGCCCCAGCATTTT.

V is TRBV9 and J is TRBJ1-1; no reliable D call. Germline V gene data show CDR1 as SGDLS and CDR2 as YYNGEE. The CDR3 spans 12 residues. The V gene lost 0 bases and the J gene lost 5 bases, with 5 bases spanning the gap. The DNA for the CDR3 is TGTGCCAGCAGCGTAGATTCTACTGAAGCTTTCTTT. Translation gives CASSVDSTEAFF.

The CDR3 bases are TGTGCCAGCAGCTTAGACTACGGAGTGGACGAGCAGTACGTC. It encodes CASSLDYGVDEQYV. V and J are TRBV7-9 and TRBJ2-7, with D uncertain. Germline assignment: CDR1 SEHNR and CDR2 FQNEAQ (reference sequence). V lost 1 base, J lost 5 bases, and 12 bases lay in between. There are 14 residues in the CDR3.

The chain employs TRBV10-3 and TRBJ1-6; D possibly corresponds to TRBD1 (6 bases). Germline loops: CDR1 ENHRY, CDR2 SYGVKD. There are 15 residues in the CDR3. Trimming pared 1 base from V and 6 bases from J, leaving 10 bases between. In nucleotides, the CDR3 is TGTGCCATCAGTGAGTGGGGACATAGTAATTCACCCCTCCACTTT. It is translated as CAISEWGHSNSPLHF.

CDR3 sequence (DNA): TGTGCCAGCAGTCCGCCCAAGGGGGGGTATGGCTACACCTTC. This gives the protein CASSPPKGGYGYTF. The rearrangement uses TRBV28 and TRBJ1-2, with a weak D call TRBD1 (6 bases). Germline loops: CDR1 MDHEN, CDR2 SYDVKM. The CDR3 covers 14 residues. Between the trimmed V and J ends, which lost 5 bases and 5 bases, there was a span of 15 bases.

The chain is built from TRBV18 and TRBJ1-4; D is uncertain. The length of the CDR3 is 15 residues. The germline V gene encodes CDR1 KGHSH and CDR2 LQKENI. V was clipped by 5 bases and J by 1 base, with 11 bases between them. CDR3 residues: CASSSREVTNEKLFF. The CDR3 DNA reads as TGTGCCAGCTCATCCCGGGAAGTAACTAATGAAAAACTGTTTTTT.

This sequence joins TRBV3-1 (or the pseudogene TRBV3-2) and TRBJ1-2; D may be TRBD1 (5 bases). There are 14 residues in the CDR3. V gave up 5 bases and J gave up 3 bases, with 13 bases separating them. CDR1 is LGHDT, CDR2 YNNKEL, per germline (reference sequence). CDR3 region: CASSTRVGDYGYTF. The CDR3 nucleotides are TGTGCCAGCAGCACCAGGGTGGGGGACTATGGCTACACCTTC.

A single count supports this clone. V usage is TRBV12-5 and J usage is TRBJ1-6, with 8 bases fitting TRBD1. After removal of 2 bases from V and 9 bases from J, the junction contained 9 bases not matched to a gene. CDR1 is LGHNT, CDR2 FRNRAP, per germline. The length of the CDR3 is 16 residues. The CDR3 sequence: CASGLITGGSSSPLHF. In DNA, the CDR3 is TGTGCTAGTGGTTTGATAACAGGGGGTTCGAGTTCACCCCTCCACTTT. Combining the CDR3 with reference TRBV12-5 and TRBJ1-6 gives the whole variable domain DARVTQTPRHKVTEMGQEVTMRCQPILGHNTVFWYRQTMMQGLELLAYFRNRAPLDDSGMPKDRFSAEMPDATLATLKIQPSEPRDSAVYFCASGLITGGSSSPLHFGNGTRLTVT.

This chain uses TRBV2 with TRBJ2-3, with 8 bases fitting TRBD2. This CDR3 is 15 amino acids long. J lost 2 bases, V lost 6 bases, and 7 bases had no gene match. Germline V lookup: CDR1 SNHLY, CDR2 FYNNEI. The CDR3 spells CASRGGLALTDTQYF. The CDR3 region has the DNA TGTGCCAGCAGGGGAGGACTAGCACTCACAGATACGCAGTATTTT.

The CDR3 loop is CASGQPLNEQFF. CDR3 coding DNA: TGTGCCAGCGGGCAGCCCCTCAATGAGCAGTTCTTC. The chain carries TRBV7-9 and TRBJ2-1; D ambiguous. V lost 8 bases, J lost 6 bases, and 11 bases lay in between. Germline-derived CDR1 and CDR2 are SEHNR and FQNEAQ (reference sequence). CDR3 length equals 12 residues.

The gene calls are TRBV6-6 and TRBJ2-7; 16 bases are a match to TRBD2. Per the germline V gene, CDR1 is MNHNY and CDR2 is SVGAGI (reference sequence). Trimming cost V 5 bases and J 0 bases; bases outside gene matches: 19. This CDR3 is 22 amino acids long. CDR3 region: CASSPRSLHGTSGRESSYEQYV. The DNA for the CDR3 is TGTGCCAGCAGTCCTCGGTCCCTTCACGGGACTAGCGGGAGGGAGAGCTCCTACGAGCAGTACGTC.

The V call is TRBV4-2, the J call TRBJ2-7, with D hard to call. The germline V gene has CDR1 LGHNA and CDR2 YNFKEQ. The CDR3 spans 14 residues. V was clipped by 0 bases and J by 1 base, with 7 bases between them. The CDR3 loop is CASSQERVSYEQYV. For the CDR3, the DNA is TGTGCCAGCAGCCAAGAACGGGTTTCCTACGAGCAGTACGTC.

The chain joins TRBV6-5 to TRBJ2-3; D is uncertain. CDR3 length equals 13 residues. The ends were cut back, 2 bases at V and 0 bases at J, with 3 bases in the middle. Germline CDR1 MNHEY, CDR2 SVGAGI. For the CDR3, the DNA is TGTGCCAGCAGTTACGGCAGCACAGATACGCAGTATTTT. This gives the protein CASSYGSTDTQYF.